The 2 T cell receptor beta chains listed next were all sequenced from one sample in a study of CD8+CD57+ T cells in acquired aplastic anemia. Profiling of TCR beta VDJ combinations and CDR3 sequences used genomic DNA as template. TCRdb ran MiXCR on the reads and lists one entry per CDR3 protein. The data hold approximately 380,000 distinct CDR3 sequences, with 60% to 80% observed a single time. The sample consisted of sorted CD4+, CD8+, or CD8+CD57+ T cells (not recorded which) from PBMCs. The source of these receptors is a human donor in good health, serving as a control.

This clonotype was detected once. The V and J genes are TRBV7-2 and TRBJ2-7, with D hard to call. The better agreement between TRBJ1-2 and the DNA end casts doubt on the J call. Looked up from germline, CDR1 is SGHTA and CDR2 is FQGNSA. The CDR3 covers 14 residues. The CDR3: CASSLQAQSAGYTF. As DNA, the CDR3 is TGTGCCAGCAGCTTACAGGCGCAGAGCGCTGGCTACACCTTC.

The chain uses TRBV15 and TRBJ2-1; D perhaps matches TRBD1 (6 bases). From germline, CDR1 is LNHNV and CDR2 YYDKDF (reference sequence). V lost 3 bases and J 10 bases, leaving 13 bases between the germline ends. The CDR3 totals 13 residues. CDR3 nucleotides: TGTGCCACCAGCAGTGATGGGGGCAACGAGCAGTTCTTC. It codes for CATSSDGGNEQFF.